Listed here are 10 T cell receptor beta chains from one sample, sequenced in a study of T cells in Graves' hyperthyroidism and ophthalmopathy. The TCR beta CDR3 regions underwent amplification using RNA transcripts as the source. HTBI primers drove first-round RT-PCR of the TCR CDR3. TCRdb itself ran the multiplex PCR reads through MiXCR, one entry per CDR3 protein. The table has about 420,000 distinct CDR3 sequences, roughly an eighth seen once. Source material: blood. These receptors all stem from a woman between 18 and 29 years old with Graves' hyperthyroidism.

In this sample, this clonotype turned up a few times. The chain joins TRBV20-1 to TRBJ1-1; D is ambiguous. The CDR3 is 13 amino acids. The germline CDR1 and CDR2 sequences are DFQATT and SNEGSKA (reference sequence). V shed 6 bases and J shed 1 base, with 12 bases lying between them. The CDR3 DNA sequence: TGCAGTGCGAGCAGGCAGGAGAACACTGAAGCTTTCTTT. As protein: CSASRQENTEAFF.

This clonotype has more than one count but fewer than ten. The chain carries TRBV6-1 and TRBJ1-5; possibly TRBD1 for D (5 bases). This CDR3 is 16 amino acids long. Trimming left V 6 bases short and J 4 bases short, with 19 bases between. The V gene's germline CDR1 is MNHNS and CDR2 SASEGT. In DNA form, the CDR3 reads TGTGCCAGCAGGGGCCTTCCAGGGATGAATAATCAGCCCCAGCATTTT. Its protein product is CASRGLPGMNNQPQHF.

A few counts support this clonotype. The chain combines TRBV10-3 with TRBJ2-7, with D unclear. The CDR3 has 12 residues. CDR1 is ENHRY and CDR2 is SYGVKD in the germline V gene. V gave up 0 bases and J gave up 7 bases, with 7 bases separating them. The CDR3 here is CAISESVREQYF. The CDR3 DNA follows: TGTGCCATCAGTGAGTCAGTCCGGGAGCAGTACTTC.

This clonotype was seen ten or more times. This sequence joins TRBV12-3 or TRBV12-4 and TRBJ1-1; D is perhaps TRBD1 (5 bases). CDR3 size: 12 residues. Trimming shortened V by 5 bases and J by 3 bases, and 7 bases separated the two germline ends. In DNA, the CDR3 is TGTGCCAGCAGTCCGACAGACACTGAAGCTTTCTTT. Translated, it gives CASSPTDTEAFF.

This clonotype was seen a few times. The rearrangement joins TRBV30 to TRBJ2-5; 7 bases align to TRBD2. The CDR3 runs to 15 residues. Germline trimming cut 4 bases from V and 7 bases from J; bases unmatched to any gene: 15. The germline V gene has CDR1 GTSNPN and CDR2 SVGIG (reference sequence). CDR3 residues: CAWMRGTGVIGTQYF. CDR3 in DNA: TGTGCCTGGATGCGGGGGACTGGAGTGATTGGGACCCAGTACTTC.

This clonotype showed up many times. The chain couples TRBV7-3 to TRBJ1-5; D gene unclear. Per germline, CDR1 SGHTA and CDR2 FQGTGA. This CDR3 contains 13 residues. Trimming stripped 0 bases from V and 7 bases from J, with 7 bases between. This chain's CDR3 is CASSLTLEQPQHF. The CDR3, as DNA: TGTGCCAGCAGCTTAACATTAGAACAGCCCCAGCATTTT.

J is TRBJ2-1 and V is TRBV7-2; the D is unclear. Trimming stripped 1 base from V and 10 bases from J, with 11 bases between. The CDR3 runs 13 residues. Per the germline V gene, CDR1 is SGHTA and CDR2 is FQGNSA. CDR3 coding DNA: TGTGCCAGCAGCTTAGGCCCTTTTGGGGAGCAGTTCTTC. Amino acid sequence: CASSLGPFGEQFF.

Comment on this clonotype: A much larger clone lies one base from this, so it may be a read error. CDR3 residues: CSARVRAETQFF. CDR3 nucleotides: TGCAGTGCTAGGGTGCGGGCTGAGACCCAGTTCTTC. The J gene is TRBJ2-5, the V gene TRBV20-1, with D possibly TRBD2 on 5 matching bases. The tail of the sequence fits TRBJ2-1 better, so the J call may be wrong. The CDR3 extends over 12 amino acids. Germline V lookup: CDR1 DFQATT, CDR2 SNEGSKA (reference sequence).

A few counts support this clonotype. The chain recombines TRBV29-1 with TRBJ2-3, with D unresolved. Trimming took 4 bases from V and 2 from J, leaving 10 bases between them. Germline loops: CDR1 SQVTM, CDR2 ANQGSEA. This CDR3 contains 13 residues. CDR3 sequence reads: CSVAGRNTDTQYF. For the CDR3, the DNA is TGCAGCGTTGCCGGCAGAAACACAGATACGCAGTATTTT.

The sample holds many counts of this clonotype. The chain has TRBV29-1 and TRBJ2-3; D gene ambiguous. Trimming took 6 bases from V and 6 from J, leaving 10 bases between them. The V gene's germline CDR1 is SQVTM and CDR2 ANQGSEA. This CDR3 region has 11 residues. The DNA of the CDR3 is TGCAGCGTCTCCACATGGGATACGCAGTATTTT. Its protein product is CSVSTWDTQYF.